These 24 T cell receptor beta chains share one sample of origin, sequenced in a study of T cell responses to AZD1222 COVID-19 vaccine. Libraries were prepared by immunoSEQ multiplex PCR; TCRdb keeps only in-frame clonotypes and omits some of them. The sample includes 90,000 to 120,000 clones, about 90% of them seen just once. The specimen was peripheral blood, collected on day 0 of AZD1222 vaccination. These receptors were taken from an adult in good health.

The chain has TRBV27 and TRBJ1-4; no clear D. Between the trimmed V and J ends, which lost 2 bases and 5 bases, there was a span of 15 bases. The CDR3 contains 16 residues. Per the germline V gene, CDR1 is MNHEY and CDR2 is SMNVEV (reference sequence). CDR3 DNA: TGTGCCAGCAGTTTACAATGGGAGCGGAGGAATGAAAAACTGTTTTTT. It encodes CASSLQWERRNEKLFF.

The V gene is TRBV5-1, the J gene TRBJ2-3; unclear D gene. Between the trimmed V and J ends, which lost 0 bases and 2 bases, there was a span of 7 bases. The CDR3 length is 14 residues. CDR1 is SGHRS, CDR2 YFSETQ, per germline. CDR3: CASSLGVATDTQYF. The CDR3 nucleotides are TGCGCCAGCAGCTTGGGGGTCGCCACAGATACGCAGTATTTT.

The CDR3 reads CASATQSGQSYEQYF. The CDR3 DNA sequence: TGTGCCAGTGCCACCCAATCGGGACAGTCCTACGAGCAGTACTTC. V is TRBV19 and J is TRBJ2-7; 7 bases map to TRBD1. Trimming cost V 8 bases and J 1 base; bases outside gene matches: 11. Germline loops: CDR1 LNHDA, CDR2 SQIVND (reference sequence). The CDR3 is made up of 15 amino acids. Complete variable domain (other parts from reference TRBV19 and TRBJ2-7): DGGITQSPKYLFRKEGQNVTLSCEQNLNHDAMYWYRQDPGQGLRLIYYSQIVNDFQKGDIAEGYSVSREKKESFPLTVTSAQKNPTAFYLCASATQSGQSYEQYFGPGTRLTVT.

The chain has TRBV7-3 and TRBJ2-7; D perhaps matches TRBD1 (5 bases). V was shortened by 6 bases and J by 4 bases, with 13 bases between the two germline ends. Germline CDR1 is SGHTA and CDR2 is FQGTGA. The CDR3 is 13 residues long. The CDR3 sequence is CASSSRAEYEQYF. CDR3 coding DNA: TGTGCCAGCAGTTCCAGGGCGGAATACGAGCAGTACTTC.

The genes are TRBV24-1 and TRBJ2-5; 7 bases align to TRBD1. The CDR3 spans 16 residues. Trimming took 0 bases from V and 4 from J; bases not matched to a gene: 7. The V gene's germline CDR1 is KGHDR and CDR2 SFDVKD. CDR3 in amino acids: CATSDLGTGARETQYF. DNA for the CDR3: TGTGCCACCAGTGATTTGGGCACAGGGGCCCGAGAGACCCAGTACTTC.

Comment on this clone: Within the sample, other DNA sequences also encode this same CDR3. This chain links TRBV6-5 with TRBJ1-5; D unclear. There are 15 residues in the CDR3. The V gene's germline CDR1 is MNHEY and CDR2 SVGAGI. V lost 0 bases, J lost 2 bases, and 8 bases lay in between. CDR3 DNA: TGTGCCAGCAGTTACTCCACAGAGGGCAATCAGCCCCAGCATTTT. This sequence encodes CASSYSTEGNQPQHF.

The genes are TRBV6-5 and TRBJ2-3; D unclear. Looked up from germline, CDR1 is MNHEY and CDR2 is SVGAGI. With 5 bases removed from V and 2 bases from J, the gap between germline ends came to 5 bases. The length of the CDR3 is 12 residues. The DNA of the CDR3 is TGTGCCAGCAGTAAGTACACAGATACGCAGTATTTT. Residues: CASSKYTDTQYF.

The DNA of the CDR3 is TGTGCCATCAGTCCGACAGGGGGCCGCACAGATACGCAGTATTTT. It codes for CAISPTGGRTDTQYF. V and J are TRBV10-3 and TRBJ2-3; 10 nucleotides agree with TRBD1. Germline V lookup: CDR1 ENHRY, CDR2 SYGVKD. The CDR3 covers 15 residues. Germline trimming cut 5 bases from V and 1 base from J; bases unmatched to any gene: 3.

The chain joins TRBV16 to TRBJ2-1; 10 positions match TRBD1. CDR1 is KGHSY and CDR2 is FQNENV in the germline V gene. The junction had 11 bases not matched to a gene; V was cut back by 2 bases and J by 7 bases. There are 17 residues in the CDR3. The chain's CDR3 is CASSQMGIGTGANEQFF. The CDR3 DNA is TGTGCCAGCAGCCAAATGGGTATCGGGACAGGGGCTAATGAGCAGTTCTTC.

V usage is TRBV5-1 and J usage is TRBJ1-4, with D possibly TRBD1 on 5 matching bases. The CDR3 spans 15 residues. V lost 0 bases, J lost 8 bases, and 14 bases lay in between. The germline gives CDR1 SGHRS, CDR2 YFSETQ. The CDR3 reads CASSLAGGRGEKLFF. CDR3 nucleotide sequence: TGCGCCAGCAGCTTGGCCGGGGGTCGGGGGGAAAAACTGTTTTTT.

The chain carries TRBV10-3 and TRBJ1-1, with 9 bases fitting TRBD1. Trimming removed 6 bases from V and 8 bases from J; junction bases left unmatched: 4. CDR3 length: 12 amino acids. Germline CDR1 reads ENHRY; CDR2 reads SYGVKD. CDR3: CAIRGTGKEAFF. CDR3 in DNA: TGTGCCATCAGGGGGACAGGGAAAGAAGCTTTCTTT.

The chain combines TRBV21-1 with TRBJ2-7; the D call of TRBD2 is as the table states it, not checked on the DNA. TRBV21-1 is recorded as a pseudogene. The CDR3 extends over 14 amino acids. The CDR3 is CASSTSGSSYEQYF. In nucleotides, the CDR3 is TGTGCCAGCAGCACTAGCGGGAGCTCCTACGAGCAGTACTTC.

The chain carries TRBV10-3 and TRBJ2-5, with D possibly TRBD2 on 7 matching bases. Germline V gene sequence: CDR1 ENHRY, CDR2 SYGVKD. This CDR3 has 14 residues. V was cut by 10 bases and J by 4 bases, with 19 bases left in between. CDR3 sequence (DNA): TGTGCCACCACTCCTGGGGGCGGGGGAGAGACCCAGTACTTC. Translation gives CATTPGGGGETQYF.

The CDR3 DNA is TGTGCCAGCAGTGAGACAGGTCCCCTCAATCAGCCCCAGCATTTT. Translation gives CASSETGPLNQPQHF. The chain has TRBV6-1 and TRBJ1-5, with TRBD1 as a possible D gene (6 bases). This CDR3 spans 15 amino acids. The V gene's germline CDR1 is MNHNS and CDR2 SASEGT. With 3 bases removed from V and 3 bases from J, the gap between germline ends came to 12 bases.

This clone is a singleton in its sample. The chain combines TRBV6-5 with TRBJ2-1, with a tentative D call TRBD2 (6 bases). The CDR3 covers 13 residues. The V end lost 6 bases, the J end lost 3 bases, and 9 bases lay between the germline ends. The germline V gene has CDR1 MNHEY and CDR2 SVGAGI. The CDR3 sequence is CASSPGSYNEQFF. The CDR3 DNA follows: TGTGCCAGCAGCCCCGGGAGCTACAATGAGCAGTTCTTC.

The chain has TRBV7-9 and TRBJ1-1, with TRBD1 as a possible D gene (6 bases). CDR3 length equals 14 residues. V lost 7 bases and J lost 1, with 13 bases in between. Germline assignment: CDR1 SEHNR and CDR2 FQNEAQ (reference sequence). DNA of the CDR3: TGTGCCAGCACCTCACCCAGGGGGAACACTGAAGCTTTCTTT. Residues: CASTSPRGNTEAFF.

This rearrangement joins TRBV18 to TRBJ1-2; D gene unclear. Trimming took 1 base from V and 3 from J, leaving 9 bases between them. Germline CDR1 is KGHSH and CDR2 is LQKENI. This CDR3 is 14 amino acids long. The CDR3, as DNA: TGTGCCAGCTCACCACAGGGCGTCGACTATGGCTACACCTTC. This codes for CASSPQGVDYGYTF.

The chain is built from TRBV27 and TRBJ2-6; TRBD1 is a possible D gene (6 bases). Trimming removed 3 bases at V and 0 bases at J, with 15 bases between. Germline V gives CDR1 MNHEY, CDR2 SMNVEV (reference sequence). The length of the CDR3 is 18 residues. The CDR3 DNA is TGTGCCAGCAGTTTGGGTAGACAGGTCGTCTCTGGGGCCAACGTCCTGACTTTC. This translates into CASSLGRQVVSGANVLTF.

The CDR3 DNA is TGTGCCAGCAGCGGACAGGGGACTACGAACACTGAAGCTTTCTTT. Protein: CASSGQGTTNTEAFF. The gene calls are TRBV7-9 and TRBJ1-1; TRBD1 aligns across 9 bases. The CDR3 is 15 amino acids. Germline loops: CDR1 SEHNR, CDR2 FQNEAQ (reference sequence). J lost 1 base, V lost 5 bases, and 5 bases had no gene match. Based on the CDR3 plus reference TRBV7-9 and TRBJ1-1, the full variable domain is DTGVSQNPRHKITKRGQNVTFRCDPISEHNRLYWYRQTLGQGPEFLTYFQNEAQLEKSRLLSDRFSAERPKGSFSTLEIQRTEQGDSAMYLCASSGQGTTNTEAFFGQGTRLTVV.

The chain uses TRBV18 and TRBJ1-6; 8 positions agree with TRBD1. The CDR3 totals 15 residues. CDR1 and CDR2 from the germline V gene are KGHSH and LQKENI. The ends lost 1 base at V and 9 bases at J; junction bases unmatched: 5. The CDR3: CASSPLRDRLSPLHF. DNA of the CDR3: TGTGCCAGCTCACCACTTAGGGACAGGCTTTCACCCCTCCACTTT. The variable domain in full, with the rest retrieved from reference TRBV18 and TRBJ1-6, is NAGVMQNPRHLVRRRGQEARLRCSPMKGHSHVYWYRQLPEEGLKFMVYLQKENIIDESGMPKERFSAEFPKEGPSILRIQQVVRGDSAAYFCASSPLRDRLSPLHFGNGTRLTVT.

This chain links TRBV29-1 with TRBJ2-1, with D possibly matching TRBD1 (5 bases). The V end lost 1 base, the J end lost 4 bases, and 5 bases lay between the germline ends. Germline CDR1 and CDR2: SQVTM and ANQGSEA. The CDR3 extends over 12 amino acids. This CDR3 reads CSVEAGYNEQFF. CDR3 sequence (DNA): TGCAGCGTTGAAGCAGGGTACAATGAGCAGTTCTTC.

The V and J genes are TRBV15 and TRBJ2-2; tentatively, D is TRBD1 (6 bases). Germline assignment: CDR1 LNHNV and CDR2 YYDKDF (reference sequence). The CDR3 has 15 residues. Between the trimmed V and J ends, which lost 7 bases and 2 bases, there was a span of 14 bases. The CDR3 nucleotides are TGTGCCACCAAGGGGCCCGGGACAAACACCGGGGAGCTGTTTTTT. As protein: CATKGPGTNTGELFF.

The chain has TRBV7-9 and TRBJ1-3; D is ambiguous. CDR3 size: 16 residues. Germline-derived CDR1 and CDR2 are SEHNR and FQNEAQ (reference sequence). The germline V and J ends were trimmed by 5 bases and 0 bases, with 14 bases remaining between them. The CDR3 loop is CASSVSLTFSGNTIYF. CDR3 coding DNA: TGTGCCAGCAGCGTCTCTCTGACTTTCTCTGGAAACACCATATATTTT.

This chain links TRBV25-1 with TRBJ1-5; TRBD1 might be the D (5 bases). Trimming pared 5 bases from V and 7 bases from J, leaving 15 bases between. CDR3 length: 14 residues. CDR1 and CDR2 from the germline V gene are MGHDK and SYGVNS. DNA for the CDR3: TGTGCCAGCAGTCCCGGGGGAGGACGGCAGCCCCAGCATTTT. It codes for CASSPGGGRQPQHF.